The 27 T cell receptor beta chains below were found in one sample sequenced in a study of blood T cell repertoires in COVID-19. The data were produced by immunoSEQ multiplex PCR, yet TCRdb's version contains in-frame clones alone and is incomplete. The sample shows 150,000 to 200,000 clones, 87% of them seen only once. Sequencing used peripheral blood. All receptors come from a man aged 18 to 30 with active or convalescent COVID-19.

V and J are TRBV19 and TRBJ2-3, with 7 bases fitting TRBD1. From germline, CDR1 is LNHDA and CDR2 SQIVND (reference sequence). This CDR3 is built from 14 residues. The V segment lost 10 bases and the J segment 0 bases; nucleotides outside the gene matches: 7. In DNA, the CDR3 is TGTGCCACCCGGGACAGCTGGAGCACAGATACGCAGTATTTT. It specifies CATRDSWSTDTQYF.

The rearrangement links TRBV28 to TRBJ1-2, with D tentatively TRBD1 (5 bases). This CDR3 is built from 13 residues. CDR1 is MDHEN, CDR2 SYDVKM, per germline. V shed 5 bases and J shed 4 bases, with 11 bases lying between them. The DNA of the CDR3 is TGTGCCAGCAGTCTCAGGGTTGGCTATGGCTACACCTTC. This encodes CASSLRVGYGYTF.

The chain is built from TRBV7-9 and TRBJ2-2; 9 bases line up with TRBD1. The germline gives CDR1 SEHNR, CDR2 FQNEAQ (reference sequence). The CDR3 has 14 amino acids. V lost 5 bases to trimming and J lost 8 bases; unmatched junction nucleotides: 6. CDR3 amino acids: CASSHGQGFGELFF. CDR3 DNA: TGTGCCAGCAGCCACGGACAGGGGTTTGGGGAGCTGTTTTTT.

The CDR3 loop reads CASSLGTDYGYTF. CDR3 sequence (DNA): TGTGCCAGCAGCTTGGGGACAGACTATGGCTACACCTTC. The chain has TRBV5-6 and TRBJ1-2, with TRBD1 as a possible D gene (6 bases). V shed 0 bases and J shed 3 bases, with 6 bases lying between them. CDR1 is SGHDT and CDR2 is YYEEEE in the germline V gene. The CDR3 is made up of 13 amino acids.

The CDR3 DNA sequence: TGTGCCAGCAGTGATTGGGCAGGTCCAGACTATGGCTACACCTTC. It translates to CASSDWAGPDYGYTF. V usage is TRBV6-1 and J usage is TRBJ1-2; D unclear. Trimming removed 3 bases from V and 3 bases from J, with 14 bases in between. This CDR3 has 15 residues. Germline V CDR1 and CDR2: MNHNS, SASEGT.

The chain joins TRBV13 to TRBJ2-3; 14 bases map to TRBD2. Germline V gene lookup returns CDR1 PRHDT and CDR2 FYEKMQ (reference sequence). The CDR3 has 17 residues. V lost 2 bases and J lost 4; bases outside the gene matches: 5. The CDR3 is CASSLLGTSGGADTQYF. The CDR3, as DNA: TGTGCCAGCAGCTTACTTGGGACTAGCGGGGGTGCAGATACGCAGTATTTT.

This chain connects TRBV29-1 to TRBJ1-5, with TRBD1 matching 7 bases. Germline CDR1 and CDR2: SQVTM and ANQGSEA. The CDR3 totals 13 residues. Losses at the gene ends were 1 base for V and 4 bases for J; bases not matched to a gene: 1. CDR3 coding DNA: TGCAGCGTTGAAGGACAGGGAAATCAGCCCCAGCATTTT. Its protein is CSVEGQGNQPQHF.

This chain joins TRBV18 and TRBJ2-2, with no clear D. CDR1 and CDR2 from the germline V gene are KGHSH and LQKENI. The CDR3 has 16 amino acids. The ends were cut back, 0 bases at V and 10 bases at J, with 18 bases in the middle. The CDR3 loop is CASSPPLSGSKKELFF. CDR3 in DNA: TGTGCCAGCTCACCACCGCTGTCAGGCAGCAAGAAGGAGCTGTTTTTT.

The chain recombines TRBV28 with TRBJ2-1; 7 bases fit TRBD2. The germline CDR1 and CDR2 sequences are MDHEN and SYDVKM. CDR3 length: 15 amino acids. After removal of 6 bases from V and 0 bases from J, the junction contained 5 bases not matched to a gene. CDR3 sequence reads: CASRRGGSSYNEQFF. For the CDR3, the DNA is TGTGCCAGCAGACGGGGAGGGTCCTCCTACAATGAGCAGTTCTTC.

The chain employs TRBV3-1 (or the pseudogene TRBV3-2) and TRBJ2-2, with D maybe TRBD1 (5 bases). The CDR3 contains 16 residues. V lost 1 base and J 0 bases, leaving 9 bases between the germline ends. Germline V gene data show CDR1 as LGHDT and CDR2 as YNNKEL (reference sequence). CDR3: CASSQGGGSNTGELFF. The DNA for the CDR3 is TGTGCCAGCAGCCAAGGGGGCGGCTCGAACACCGGGGAGCTGTTTTTT.

The chain has TRBV27 and TRBJ2-7; no definite D call. CDR1 is MNHEY and CDR2 is SMNVEV in the germline V gene (reference sequence). The CDR3 loop spans 13 amino acids. Trimming cost V 5 bases and J 3 bases, with 11 bases left between them. The CDR3 sequence is CASSITPGYEQYF. CDR3 nucleotides: TGTGCCAGCAGTATAACGCCAGGCTACGAGCAGTACTTC.

V is TRBV6-2 or TRBV6-3 and J is TRBJ2-4; a possible D gene is TRBD1 (5 bases). V was shortened by 4 bases and J by 4 bases, with 20 bases between the two germline ends. This CDR3 has 17 amino acids. Per germline, CDR1 MNHEY and CDR2 SVGEGT. This chain's CDR3 is CASSLGRGGDQKNIQYF. CDR3 DNA sequence: TGTGCCAGCAGTTTAGGTAGGGGCGGAGACCAAAAAAACATTCAGTACTTC.

DNA for the CDR3: TGTGCCAGTAGTATAGTGGAGCGGGGGAAGGACATTCAGTACTTC. It codes for CASSIVERGKDIQYF. The V gene is TRBV19, the J gene TRBJ2-4; 8 bases are a match to TRBD2. Germline V gene sequence: CDR1 LNHDA, CDR2 SQIVND (reference sequence). The CDR3 extends over 15 amino acids. The V and J ends lost 1 base and 8 bases, in that order; junction bases with no gene match: 7.

The V gene is TRBV6-1, the J gene TRBJ2-2, with a possible D match to TRBD1 (5 bases). Germline-derived CDR1 and CDR2 are MNHNS and SASEGT. Trimming shortened V by 1 base and J by 3 bases, and 12 bases separated the two germline ends. There are 16 residues in the CDR3. The CDR3 coding sequence is TGTGCCAGCAGTGAAGTGGCAGGGTACGACACCGGGGAGCTGTTTTTT. Protein: CASSEVAGYDTGELFF.

The gene calls are TRBV11-3 and TRBJ2-2; 8 bases are a match to TRBD1. CDR1 is SGHNT, CDR2 YENEEA, per germline. This CDR3 comprises 19 residues. The V and J ends lost 6 bases and 7 bases, in that order; junction bases with no gene match: 22. The chain's CDR3 is CASSSPWQGATVQIGELFF. CDR3 DNA: TGTGCCAGCAGTTCCCCCTGGCAGGGGGCCACCGTACAAATCGGGGAGCTGTTTTTT.

The chain links TRBV6-4 to TRBJ2-2; D remains unclear. The CDR3 extends over 13 amino acids. V was cut by 6 bases and J by 2 bases, with 7 bases left in between. CDR1 is MRHNA and CDR2 is SNTAGT in the germline V gene. CDR3 DNA: TGTGCCAGCAGCCCAGGAAACACCGGGGAGCTGTTTTTT. It encodes CASSPGNTGELFF.

The CDR3 DNA sequence: TGTGCCAGCAGTTTATACTTGAACACTGAAGCTTTCTTT. Translation gives CASSLYLNTEAFF. The rearrangement uses TRBV27 and TRBJ1-1; D is unclear. CDR1 is MNHEY, CDR2 SMNVEV, per germline (reference sequence). The CDR3 has 13 amino acids. V was clipped by 1 base and J by 0 bases, with 3 bases between them.

The sample holds a few counts of this clone. The chain has TRBV10-2 and TRBJ2-2; TRBD1 is a possible D gene (6 bases). Trimming removed 6 bases from V and 1 base from J, with 12 bases in between. Germline V gene data show CDR1 as WSHSY and CDR2 as SAAADI. The CDR3 sequence is 15 residues long. CDR3 protein: CASRAGTKNTGELFF. In DNA, the CDR3 is TGCGCCAGCAGGGCCGGGACAAAGAACACCGGGGAGCTGTTTTTT.

The chain couples TRBV12-3 or TRBV12-4 to TRBJ1-2, with 7 positions matching TRBD1. This CDR3 contains 13 residues. After removal of 4 bases from V and 5 bases from J, the junction contained 4 bases not matched to a gene. The CDR3, as DNA: TGTGCCAGCAGTTCCCGGACAGGATATGGCTACACCTTC. Its protein product is CASSSRTGYGYTF.

This chain joins TRBV7-3 and TRBJ1-1; D is unclear. CDR1 and CDR2 from the germline V gene are SGHTA and FQGTGA. V was cut by 5 bases and J by 4 bases, with 14 bases left in between. This CDR3 is built from 14 residues. The CDR3 protein is CASSRSSSGTEAFF. In DNA form, the CDR3 reads TGTGCCAGCAGCCGGTCCTCTAGCGGCACTGAAGCTTTCTTT.

The rearrangement joins TRBV5-1 to TRBJ1-5; tentative D call: TRBD1 (6 bases). The CDR3 runs to 14 residues. Germline values: CDR1 SGHRS, CDR2 YFSETQ. V lost 0 bases to trimming and J lost 7 bases, with 11 bases between them. The CDR3 spells CASSLEGGGQPQHF. DNA for the CDR3: TGCGCCAGCAGCTTGGAAGGGGGGGGACAGCCCCAGCATTTT.

CDR3 residues: CASSLEGTEIYEQYV. The CDR3 DNA follows: TGTGCCAGCAGCTTGGAAGGGACAGAGATCTACGAGCAGTACGTC. V and J are TRBV5-6 and TRBJ2-7; 7 bases fit TRBD1. The CDR3 consists of 15 residues. Trimming removed 0 bases from V and 3 bases from J; junction bases left unmatched: 6. Per germline, CDR1 SGHDT and CDR2 YYEEEE.

This chain joins TRBV7-9 and TRBJ1-2; D possibly corresponds to TRBD1 (5 bases). Germline V gives CDR1 SEHNR, CDR2 FQNEAQ (reference sequence). Trimming took off 0 bases at V and 1 base at J, with 6 bases between the two ends. CDR3 length: 14 amino acids. Here the CDR3 DNA reads TGTGCCAGCAGCTTAGCTGACAGTAACTATGGCTACACCTTC. Protein sequence: CASSLADSNYGYTF.

This clone was counted only a few times. The genes are TRBV12-5 and TRBJ1-1; 7 nucleotides line up with TRBD1. The germline CDR1 and CDR2 sequences are LGHNT and FRNRAP. The CDR3 is 13 residues long. V was clipped by 4 bases and J by 4 bases; unmatched bases: 3. The CDR3 DNA is TGTGCTAGTGGTTCTCAGGGGGGCACTGAAGCTTTCTTT. It encodes CASGSQGGTEAFF.

CDR3 in amino acids: CASSYSDILDTEAFF. DNA for the CDR3: TGTGCCAGCAGTTACTCAGACATCCTGGACACTGAAGCTTTCTTT. V is TRBV6-6 and J is TRBJ1-1; D is ambiguous. CDR3 length: 15 amino acids. Germline V gene data show CDR1 as MNHNY and CDR2 as SVGAGI (reference sequence). Between the trimmed V and J ends, which lost 0 bases and 3 bases, there was a span of 11 bases.

This chain uses TRBV27 with TRBJ2-5; TRBD2 matches 7 bases. The CDR3 sequence is 14 residues long. V gave up 0 bases and J gave up 5 bases; unmatched junction bases: 3. Germline assignment: CDR1 MNHEY and CDR2 SMNVEV (reference sequence). CDR3 amino acids: CASSLSWGGETQYF. Here the CDR3 DNA reads TGTGCCAGCAGTTTATCATGGGGAGGGGAGACCCAGTACTTC.

This chain joins TRBV7-9 and TRBJ1-1, with D possibly TRBD1 on 5 matching bases. The length of the CDR3 is 16 residues. Per the germline V gene, CDR1 is SEHNR and CDR2 is FQNEAQ (reference sequence). V was shortened by 2 bases and J by 6 bases, with 19 bases between the two germline ends. CDR3 nucleotides: TGTGCCAGCAGCTTATCTGGGGCCGGAGGGGCGGCTGAAGCTTTCTTT. Protein product: CASSLSGAGGAAEAFF.